This entry lists 31 T cell receptor beta chains sequenced from one sample in a study of neurological immune-mediated disorders (dated by TCRdb to the late 2010s). Taken with the paper, the label for time point translates to: longitudinal time-point 1 (baseline). Libraries were prepared through 5' RACE. The instrument was an Illumina HiSeq 2500. TCRdb reprocessed the public reads (quality trimming at Q25 with fastp, clone calling with MiXCR) and kept in-frame beta chains. Entries are consolidated by CDR3 protein sequence, retaining the most common genes and DNA. The table for this sample lists tens of thousands of distinct CDR3 sequences; under 4% of them were counted only once. In total, the top ten clones hold around 8% of the sample. The material sequenced was PBMCs. The source of these receptors is a woman aged 55-69 years with multiple sclerosis.

This clonotype was recorded at least ten times. The chain links TRBV3-1 to TRBJ1-6; D is undetermined. Trimming pared 1 base from V and 0 bases from J, leaving 7 bases between. CDR3 length: 16 amino acids. Looked up from germline, CDR1 is LGHDT and CDR2 is YNNKEL (reference sequence). DNA of the CDR3: TGTGCCAGCAGCCAAGTCGAGGGCTCCTATAATTCACCCCTCCACTTT. It specifies CASSQVEGSYNSPLHF.

This clonotype was observed many times. The genes are TRBV20-1 and TRBJ2-1; unclear D gene. Germline V gives CDR1 DFQATT, CDR2 SNEGSKA (reference sequence). V was trimmed by 0 bases and J by 6 bases, leaving 9 bases between them. The length of the CDR3 is 13 residues. Written as DNA, the CDR3 is TGCAGTGCTAGAGATCTCTTCCCCAATGAGCAGTTCTTC. It is translated as CSARDLFPNEQFF.

The sample holds many counts of this clonotype. The chain links TRBV29-1 to TRBJ1-2, with 8 bases lining up with TRBD1. This CDR3 contains 15 residues. In germline, CDR1 is SQVTM, CDR2 ANQGSEA. V lost 4 bases and J lost 2; bases outside the gene matches: 9. The CDR3 sequence is CSVGGQGLQNYGYTF. CDR3 sequence (DNA): TGCAGCGTTGGAGGACAGGGCTTACAGAACTATGGCTACACCTTC.

This clonotype was seen repeatedly, ten times or more. The chain joins TRBV3-1 to TRBJ1-4, with TRBD1 identical over 8 bases. Germline V gene sequence: CDR1 LGHDT, CDR2 YNNKEL (reference sequence). The V gene end was trimmed by 6 bases and the J gene end by 5 bases; junction bases not matched to a gene: 5. The CDR3 totals 14 residues. The CDR3 sequence: CASRARDRNEKLFF. CDR3 DNA sequence: TGTGCCAGCAGGGCGCGGGACAGGAATGAAAAACTGTTTTTT.

There are many counts of this clonotype. This sequence joins TRBV7-2 and TRBJ2-5, with 9 bases fitting TRBD2. V lost 0 bases to trimming and J lost 1 base; unmatched junction nucleotides: 6. Germline values: CDR1 SGHTA, CDR2 FQGNSA. The CDR3 covers 17 residues. This chain's CDR3 is CASSLAFSGGGQETQYF. Here the CDR3 DNA reads TGTGCCAGCAGCTTAGCCTTTAGCGGGGGAGGCCAAGAGACCCAGTACTTC.

This clonotype was seen a few times. This chain connects TRBV5-1 to TRBJ2-7; no clear D. Germline CDR1 reads SGHRS; CDR2 reads YFSETQ. Trimming shortened V by 4 bases and J by 1 base, and 12 bases separated the two germline ends. The CDR3 has 14 residues. The CDR3 spells CASSPVDGSYEQYF. The CDR3 bases are TGCGCCAGCAGCCCCGTGGACGGTTCCTACGAGCAGTACTTC.

This clonotype was recorded many times. The rearrangement uses TRBV2 and TRBJ1-5; no definite D call. The CDR3 sequence is 14 residues long. The V and J ends lost 3 bases and 9 bases respectively, with 15 bases between them. Germline assignment: CDR1 SNHLY and CDR2 FYNNEI. For the CDR3, the DNA is TGTGCCAGCAGTGACGTAGCGCCAAATGGGCCCCAGCATTTT. Its translation: CASSDVAPNGPQHF.

The chain joins TRBV5-1 to TRBJ2-7; possibly TRBD1 or TRBD2 for D (5 bases each). The V end lost 1 base, the J end lost 6 bases, and 11 bases lay between the germline ends. CDR3 length equals 13 residues. Germline CDR1 is SGHRS and CDR2 is YFSETQ. The CDR3 spells CASSLSGTSEQYF. In nucleotides, the CDR3 is TGCGCCAGCAGCTTGTCGGGGACCAGCGAGCAGTACTTC.

This clonotype appeared many times. The chain joins TRBV12-3 or TRBV12-4 to TRBJ2-2; maybe TRBD1 (5 bases). The CDR3 consists of 14 residues. V was trimmed by 0 bases and J by 5 bases, leaving 7 bases between them. The CDR3 DNA reads TGTGCCAGCAGTTTAGCGGGGCTTACCGGGGAGCTGTTTTTT. The encoded protein is CASSLAGLTGELFF.

In its sample, this clonotype was seen a few times. This chain connects TRBV16 to TRBJ1-5, with D unresolved. Trimming took 0 bases from V and 0 from J, leaving 6 bases between them. Germline lookup yields CDR1 KGHSY and CDR2 FQNENV. The length of the CDR3 is 15 residues. CDR3 nucleotides: TGTGCCAGCAGCCAATCCCGCCCTAGCAATCAGCCCCAGCATTTT. It yields the protein CASSQSRPSNQPQHF.

This clonotype was picked up many times. The chain is built from TRBV6-6 and TRBJ1-1, with D unclear. V was shortened by 1 base and J by 6 bases, with 12 bases between the two germline ends. The germline V gene encodes CDR1 MNHNY and CDR2 SVGAGI (reference sequence). This CDR3 spans 14 amino acids. CDR3 sequence reads: CASSYFHEGSEAFF. The DNA of the CDR3 is TGTGCCAGCAGTTACTTTCACGAGGGCTCTGAAGCTTTCTTT.

The sample holds many counts of this clonotype. V usage is TRBV3-1 and J usage is TRBJ2-7; the D is unclear. V lost 1 base and J 4 bases, leaving 5 bases between the germline ends. The germline CDR1 and CDR2 sequences are LGHDT and YNNKEL (reference sequence). This CDR3 contains 12 residues. CDR3 sequence (DNA): TGTGCCAGCAGCCAAGTTTCATACGAGCAGTACTTC. This encodes CASSQVSYEQYF.

Many counts were recorded for this clonotype. The chain joins TRBV7-2 to TRBJ2-4, with D unresolved. Germline V lookup: CDR1 SGHTA, CDR2 FQGNSA. The CDR3 is 13 amino acids. V was cut by 5 bases and J by 2 bases, with 7 bases left in between. CDR3 loop: CASSQSTKNIQYF. The CDR3 DNA is TGTGCCAGCAGCCAGAGTACCAAAAACATTCAGTACTTC.

Concerning this clonotype itself: This clone may be a read error of a much larger clone one base away. This CDR3 reads CAISQQGGDQPQHF. CDR3 sequence (DNA): TGTGCCATCAGCCAGCAGGGGGGGGATCAGCCCCAGCATTTT. The chain is built from TRBV7-8 and TRBJ1-5, with 7 bases lining up with TRBD1. The CDR3 totals 14 residues. The germline V gene has CDR1 SGHVS and CDR2 FQNEAQ.

The sample holds many counts of this clonotype. The rearrangement uses TRBV6-5 and TRBJ2-5; 10 bases agree with TRBD2. The germline V gene has CDR1 MNHEY and CDR2 SVGAGI. The CDR3 extends over 16 amino acids. Trimming took 0 bases from V and 5 from J; bases not matched to a gene: 6. CDR3 coding DNA: TGTGCCAGCAGTTACTCGGTCCTAGCGGGGGTGGAGACCCAGTACTTC. Its translation is CASSYSVLAGVETQYF.

The table lists this clonotype with many counts. The chain carries TRBV10-3 and TRBJ2-7, with 8 bases aligning to TRBD1. Trimming removed 4 bases from V and 3 bases from J; junction bases left unmatched: 2. The germline V gene has CDR1 ENHRY and CDR2 SYGVKD. The CDR3 covers 13 residues. In nucleotides, the CDR3 is TGTGCCATCAGTGCGACAGGGGACTACGAGCAGTACTTC. Its protein is CAISATGDYEQYF.

The table lists this clonotype with many counts. V and J are TRBV5-1 and TRBJ2-7; maybe TRBD1 (5 bases). The CDR3 is 15 amino acids. The ends were cut back, 0 bases at V and 4 bases at J, with 14 bases in the middle. Germline V lookup: CDR1 SGHRS, CDR2 YFSETQ. CDR3 protein: CASSLGVTVPYEQYF. The CDR3 DNA follows: TGCGCCAGCAGCTTGGGGGTGACAGTTCCTTACGAGCAGTACTTC.

This clonotype was seen at least ten times. The chain links TRBV5-1 to TRBJ2-7; D may be TRBD2 (7 bases). The V end was cut by 4 bases, the J end by 12 bases, with 29 bases between. There are 16 residues in the CDR3. CDR1 SGHRS and CDR2 YFSETQ come from the germline V gene. Here the CDR3 reads CASSRTAGADKVRRYF. The DNA of the CDR3 is TGCGCCAGCAGCAGAACTGCGGGGGCTGACAAGGTTCGGCGGTACTTC.

In this sample, this clonotype turned up many times. The V gene is TRBV5-1, the J gene TRBJ2-1, with a weak D call TRBD1 (5 bases). V dropped 3 bases and J dropped 3 bases, with 10 bases sitting between them. The germline V gene encodes CDR1 SGHRS and CDR2 YFSETQ. CDR3 length: 14 amino acids. CDR3: CASSSQTVYNEQFF. The CDR3 bases are TGCGCCAGCAGCTCCCAGACAGTCTACAATGAGCAGTTCTTC.

The table lists this clonotype with many counts. This sequence joins TRBV5-1 and TRBJ2-7, with D possibly TRBD2 on 5 matching bases. The CDR3 spans 15 residues. Germline V gene lookup returns CDR1 SGHRS and CDR2 YFSETQ. Trimming shortened V by 2 bases and J by 0 bases, and 12 bases separated the two germline ends. For the CDR3, the DNA is TGCGCCAGCAGCTTTTGGACGGGGAGCTCCTACGAGCAGTACTTC. Protein sequence: CASSFWTGSSYEQYF. Using reference TRBV5-1 and TRBJ2-7 for the parts outside the CDR3, the full variable domain is KAGVTQTPRYLIKTRGQQVTLSCSPISGHRSVSWYQQTPGQGLQFLFEYFSETQRNKGNFPGRFSGRQFSNSRSEMNVSTLELGDSALYLCASSFWTGSSYEQYFGPGTRLTVT.

This clonotype appeared many times. The CDR3 reads CSARDLEGSGYEQYF. The CDR3 DNA is TGCAGTGCTAGAGATCTTGAGGGTTCCGGCTACGAGCAGTACTTC. V gene TRBV20-1 combines with J gene TRBJ2-7; TRBD2 might be the D (5 bases). Germline lookup yields CDR1 DFQATT and CDR2 SNEGSKA (reference sequence). The CDR3 length is 15 residues. Trimming removed 0 bases from V and 3 bases from J, with 15 bases in between.

This clonotype was detected ten times or more. This chain uses TRBV20-1 with TRBJ2-3; 12 positions agree with TRBD2. Germline V CDR1 and CDR2: DFQATT, SNEGSKA (reference sequence). J was trimmed by 0 bases and V by 6 bases; bases with no gene match: 10. The CDR3 runs to 17 residues. The DNA for the CDR3 is TGCAGTGCGGAACTAGCGGGGGGCCTCTCTAGCACAGATACGCAGTATTTT. Translation: CSAELAGGLSSTDTQYF.

The rearrangement uses TRBV29-1 and TRBJ2-1, with D unresolved. Germline-derived CDR1 and CDR2 are SQVTM and ANQGSEA. CDR3 size: 14 residues. With 8 bases removed from V and 2 bases from J, the gap between germline ends came to 16 bases. CDR3 sequence (DNA): TGCAGCTACTCCTCCAGAGCCACCTACAATGAGCAGTTCTTC. Translating gives CSYSSRATYNEQFF.

The sample holds many counts of this clonotype. The gene calls are TRBV29-1 and TRBJ1-4; D perhaps matches TRBD1 (5 bases). The V gene lost 6 bases and the J gene lost 10 bases, with 24 bases spanning the gap. This CDR3 is built from 15 residues. Germline values: CDR1 SQVTM, CDR2 ANQGSEA. The CDR3 loop is CSVVLSGSPRGKLFF. The CDR3 DNA reads as TGCAGCGTGGTCCTCTCAGGGTCCCCTCGGGGAAAACTGTTTTTT.

This clonotype occurred many times. The genes are TRBV5-1 and TRBJ1-6, with 7 bases identical to TRBD1. This CDR3 spans 16 amino acids. The junction had 11 bases not matched to a gene; V was cut back by 4 bases and J by 7 bases. CDR1 is SGHRS and CDR2 is YFSETQ in the germline V gene. This CDR3 is CASSLDGGGGNSPLHF. In DNA form, the CDR3 reads TGCGCCAGCAGCCTGGACGGGGGAGGGGGCAATTCACCCCTCCACTTT.

This clonotype was detected many times. This rearrangement joins TRBV5-1 to TRBJ2-3; 10 bases are shared with TRBD2. CDR1 and CDR2 (germline): SGHRS, YFSETQ. Trimming at V came to 0 bases and at J to 4 bases, leaving 2 bases not matched to a gene. The CDR3 contains 15 residues. CDR3 in amino acids: CASSLAGTSADTQYF. CDR3 sequence (DNA): TGCGCCAGCAGCTTGGCTGGGACTAGCGCAGATACGCAGTATTTT.

This clonotype occurred a few times. This chain uses TRBV7-3 with TRBJ2-2; D is ambiguous. Germline CDR1 is SGHTA and CDR2 is FQGTGA. This CDR3 comprises 11 residues. Trimming cost V 5 bases and J 13 bases, with 11 bases left between them. As DNA, the CDR3 is TGTGCCAGCAGCAACGTTGCCGGGCTGTTTTTT. Amino acid sequence: CASSNVAGLFF.

In this sample, this clonotype turned up many times. The J gene is TRBJ2-1, the V gene TRBV5-1, with 9 bases that match TRBD2. CDR1 and CDR2 (germline): SGHRS, YFSETQ. The trim removed 4 bases at V and 5 bases at J, leaving 7 bases unmatched. The CDR3 is made up of 15 amino acids. The CDR3 region is CASSGWASGDNEQFF. CDR3 DNA: TGCGCCAGCAGCGGGTGGGCTAGCGGGGACAATGAGCAGTTCTTC.

This clonotype has at least ten counts. The junction departs from the called germline gene at one end, perhaps through a read error. This rearrangement joins TRBV7-7 to TRBJ2-2; D is perhaps TRBD1 or TRBD2 (5 bases each). The CDR3 has 16 residues. Germline CDR1 and CDR2: SSHAT and FNYEAQ (reference sequence). The CDR3: CASSSAGTANTGELFF. As DNA, the CDR3 is TGTGCTAGCAGCTCCGCAGGGACCGCGAACACCGGGGAGCTGTTTTTT.

Ten or more counts support this clonotype. This chain uses TRBV9 with TRBJ2-3; 9 positions agree with TRBD2. The CDR3 loop spans 19 amino acids. The germline V gene encodes CDR1 SGDLS and CDR2 YYNGEE. J was trimmed by 2 bases and V by 0 bases; bases with no gene match: 13. CDR3 amino acids: CASSVDPLAGFPSTDTQYF. Here the CDR3 DNA reads TGTGCCAGCAGCGTAGACCCGCTAGCGGGGTTCCCTTCCACAGATACGCAGTATTTT.

This clonotype was counted many times. V is TRBV12-3 or TRBV12-4 and J is TRBJ2-2; TRBD2 aligns across 9 bases. CDR3 size: 17 residues. V lost 6 bases and J lost 4; bases outside the gene matches: 12. The CDR3 DNA is TGTGCCAGCAGCCGCACCCATAGCGGGGGTCGCACCGGGGAGCTGTTTTTT. It encodes CASSRTHSGGRTGELFF.